These 2 T cell receptor beta chains came from one sample sequenced in a study of T-cell reconstitution after alpha-beta-depleted transplantation in children. This sample's TCRbeta library carried unique molecular identifier barcodes. TCRdb independently ran MiXCR on the PCR reads; one entry per CDR3 protein. The table includes around 230,000 distinct CDR3 sequences, approximately 19% detected once. The sequencing used PBMCs, mostly from graft donor cells, collected 360 days after TCRalphabeta/CD19-depleted stem cell transplant. The receptors shown here come from a male patient between 2 and 10 years old who had a stem cell transplant for acute lymphoblastic leukemia, so the T cells may come from the graft donor.

This clonotype appeared a few times. The chain is built from TRBV11-2 and TRBJ2-7; D remains unclear. CDR1 and CDR2 (germline): SGHAT, FQNNGV. Trimming cost V 5 bases and J 4 bases, with 21 bases left between them. This CDR3 has 16 amino acids. The CDR3 here is CASSPTGWRPKYEQYF. CDR3 bases: TGTGCCAGCAGCCCGACCGGTTGGCGACCGAAATACGAGCAGTACTTC.

The V gene is TRBV30, the J gene TRBJ1-5; 10 nucleotides align to TRBD1. V trimming: 2 bases; J trimming: 2 bases; junction bases outside the gene matches: 3. The CDR3 is 15 residues long. CDR1 GTSNPN and CDR2 SVGIG come from the germline V gene (reference sequence). In nucleotides, the CDR3 is TGTGCCTGGAGTTACGGGACAGGGGGCAATCAGCCCCAGCATTTT. Translated: CAWSYGTGGNQPQHF.